This passage covers 5 T cell receptor beta chains from one sample sequenced in a study of T cell responses to AZD1222 COVID-19 vaccine. Sequenced by immunoSEQ multiplex PCR; TCRdb stores in-frame clones only, minus some. The sample yields some 150,000 clones, around 88% seen once. The source was peripheral blood, collected on day 0 of MenACWY control vaccination. The source is an adult in good health.

V gene TRBV10-3 combines with J gene TRBJ1-2, with a weak D call TRBD1 (6 bases). Between the trimmed V and J ends, which lost 0 bases and 2 bases, there was a span of 10 bases. The germline gives CDR1 ENHRY, CDR2 SYGVKD. This CDR3 spans 15 amino acids. The CDR3 nucleotides are TGTGCCATCAGTGAGTCTCAGGGGCCGAACTATGGCTACACCTTC. Protein product: CAISESQGPNYGYTF.

This clone was detected once. The V gene is TRBV28, the J gene TRBJ1-5, with a possible D match to TRBD1 (5 bases). V lost 2 bases and J 7 bases, leaving 12 bases between the germline ends. The V gene's germline CDR1 is MDHEN and CDR2 SYDVKM. The CDR3 length is 14 residues. In DNA, the CDR3 is TGTGCCAGCAGTTTACTCAGGGAGGACCAGCCCCAGCATTTT. Protein sequence: CASSLLREDQPQHF. The full variable domain, rest sourced from reference TRBV28 and TRBJ1-5, is DVKVTQSSRYLVKRTGEKVFLECVQDMDHENMFWYRQDPGLGLRLIYFSYDVKMKEKGDIPEGYSVSREKKERFSLILESASTNQTSMYLCASSLLREDQPQHFGDGTRLSIL.

The rearrangement joins TRBV28 to TRBJ2-2; D not certain. Looked up from germline, CDR1 is MDHEN and CDR2 is SYDVKM. V lost 6 bases and J 9 bases, leaving 17 bases between the germline ends. The CDR3 extends over 14 amino acids. CDR3 sequence reads: CASRPTNLGRELFF. The DNA for the CDR3 is TGTGCCAGCAGGCCCACAAACCTGGGAAGGGAGCTGTTTTTT.

The gene calls are TRBV10-3 and TRBJ1-4; 9 bases fit TRBD1. Trimming at V came to 4 bases and at J to 8 bases, leaving 2 bases not matched to a gene. CDR1 is ENHRY, CDR2 SYGVKD, per germline. The CDR3 has 13 amino acids. The CDR3 loop is CAISGDREEKLFF. The CDR3 bases are TGTGCCATCAGTGGGGACAGGGAGGAAAAACTGTTTTTT.

The chain is built from TRBV7-3 and TRBJ1-6; D is ambiguous. The CDR3 consists of 13 residues. CDR1 is SGHTA, CDR2 FQGTGA, per germline. V shed 5 bases and J shed 9 bases, with 11 bases lying between them. In DNA, the CDR3 is TGTGCCAGCAGCCCCCAGGCTGGTTCACCCCTCCACTTT. This translates into CASSPQAGSPLHF.